This T cell receptor (beta chain) was identified in a study of T cell changes during pregnancy in multiple sclerosis. The germline V and J ends were trimmed by 3 bases and 3 bases, with 11 bases remaining between them. Germline V gene sequence: CDR1 SEHNR, CDR2 FQNEAQ (reference sequence). The CDR3 has 14 amino acids. Method: immunoSEQ multiplex PCR; TCRdb's copy keeps in-frame clones and lacks some. In the table there are tens of thousands of clones, around nine tenths of which are singletons. The TCR sequence derives from a female donor in good health, enrolled as a control in a pregnancy study. Sample: CD8+ T cells from peripheral blood mononuclear cells, taken after pregnancy. The chain recombines TRBV7-9 with TRBJ1-2; D might be TRBD1 (5 bases). This CDR3 is CASSFEGDYYGYTF. CDR3 sequence (DNA): TGTGCCAGCAGCTTTGAAGGGGATTACTATGGCTACACCTTC.